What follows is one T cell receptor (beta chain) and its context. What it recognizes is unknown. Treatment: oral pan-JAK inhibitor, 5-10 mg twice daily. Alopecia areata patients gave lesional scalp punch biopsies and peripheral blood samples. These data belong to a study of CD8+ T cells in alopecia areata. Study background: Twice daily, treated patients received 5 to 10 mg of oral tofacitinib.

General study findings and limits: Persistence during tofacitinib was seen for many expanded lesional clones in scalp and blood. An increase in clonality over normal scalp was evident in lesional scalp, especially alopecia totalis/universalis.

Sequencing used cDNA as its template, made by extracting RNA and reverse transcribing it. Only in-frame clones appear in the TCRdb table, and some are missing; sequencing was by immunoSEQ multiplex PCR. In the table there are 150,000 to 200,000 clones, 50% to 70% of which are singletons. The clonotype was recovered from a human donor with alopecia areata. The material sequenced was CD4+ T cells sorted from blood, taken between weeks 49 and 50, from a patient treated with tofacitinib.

CDR3 amino acids: CARSLAPVGVYGYTF. CDR3 bases: TGTGCCAGAAGCTTAGCGCCCGTTGGGGTATATGGCTACACCTTC. The J gene is TRBJ1-2, the V gene TRBV7-5. TRBV7-5 is termed a pseudogene. This CDR3 has 15 residues.